The 26 T cell receptor beta chains below all came from one sample that was sequenced in a study of shared clonotypes between healthy human individuals. As defined, naive CD8 cells were CD45RO-negative and positively selected for CCR7, with terminally differentiated effector memory CD45RA+ cells excluded. Produced via immunoSEQ multiplex PCR; TCRdb's table is partial and in-frame only. This repertoire shows some 2.1 million clones, roughly 93% found once; its top ten account for about 1.6%. Sequencing input: naive CD8+ T cells from PBMCs. Receptors originate from a man aged 18 to 30 in good health. Some clones in this sample may be carry-over from other donors' samples.

V gene TRBV6-6 combines with J gene TRBJ1-5, with TRBD1 identical over 7 bases. This CDR3 contains 15 residues. The germline CDR1 and CDR2 sequences are MNHNY and SVGAGI (reference sequence). The V gene end was trimmed by 2 bases and the J gene end by 7 bases; junction bases not matched to a gene: 8. In DNA, the CDR3 is TGTGCCAGCAGTTACGCCGACAGGGCTGGGCAGCCCCAGCATTTT. Its translation: CASSYADRAGQPQHF.

This clone appeared once. The CDR3 nucleotides are TGTGCCAGCAGCCCAGCTAGCGGGAGGGTCCCTCGGGAGCAGTACTTC. Amino acids: CASSPASGRVPREQYF. The chain combines TRBV13 with TRBJ2-7, with 12 bases aligning to TRBD2. With V trimmed by 5 bases and J by 7 bases, 12 bases remained unmatched. This CDR3 is 16 amino acids long. The germline CDR1 and CDR2 sequences are PRHDT and FYEKMQ (reference sequence).

The J gene is TRBJ2-2, the V gene TRBV5-1, with TRBD1 matching 10 bases. The CDR3 is 16 residues long. With V trimmed by 2 bases and J by 7 bases, 8 bases remained unmatched. Germline CDR1 SGHRS, CDR2 YFSETQ. The DNA of the CDR3 is TGCGCCAGCAGCTTCTCCGGGACAGGGGTCGGCGGGGAGCTGTTTTTT. Translation: CASSFSGTGVGGELFF.

The chain combines TRBV7-9 with TRBJ1-2; a possible D gene is TRBD1 (5 bases). V was clipped by 5 bases and J by 8 bases, with 15 bases between them. CDR1 and CDR2 from the germline V gene are SEHNR and FQNEAQ (reference sequence). This CDR3 spans 13 amino acids. The CDR3 DNA sequence: TGTGCCAGCAGCCCCGGGGGGGGTCGGGGCTACACCTTC. As protein: CASSPGGGRGYTF.

This clone was recorded a few times. The J gene is TRBJ2-7, the V gene TRBV5-6; 11 bases align to TRBD1. V dropped 0 bases and J dropped 5; count of bases not matched to a gene: 1. The CDR3 length is 14 residues. Germline CDR1 and CDR2: SGHDT and YYEEEE. The CDR3 sequence is CASSLGTGGHEQYF. The CDR3 DNA follows: TGTGCCAGCAGCTTGGGGACAGGGGGCCACGAGCAGTACTTC.

This clone has only one observation. The chain carries TRBV2 and TRBJ2-3; possible D gene TRBD2, 5 bases. Trimming took 3 bases from V and 0 from J, leaving 10 bases between them. Germline V gives CDR1 SNHLY, CDR2 FYNNEI. The CDR3 length is 15 residues. The chain's CDR3 is CASSDWAGSTDTQYF. The CDR3 DNA follows: TGTGCCAGCAGTGATTGGGCGGGCAGCACAGATACGCAGTATTTT.

The chain employs TRBV5-6 and TRBJ1-5; D is undetermined. This CDR3 contains 14 residues. Between the trimmed V and J ends, which lost 1 base and 1 base, there was a span of 6 bases. Germline CDR1 is SGHDT and CDR2 is YYEEEE. Written as DNA, the CDR3 is TGTGCCAGCAGCTTGCGTTGGAGCAATCAGCCCCAGCATTTT. It translates to CASSLRWSNQPQHF.

This chain joins TRBV4-1 and TRBJ2-1; the D gene is possibly TRBD2 (6 bases). This CDR3 has 16 residues. CDR1 MGHRA and CDR2 YSYEKL come from the germline V gene. V lost 0 bases and J 4 bases, leaving 13 bases between the germline ends. The CDR3 sequence is CASSQDSGYPYNEQFF. The DNA for the CDR3 is TGCGCCAGCAGCCAAGATAGCGGTTACCCTTACAATGAGCAGTTCTTC.

The CDR3 reads CASSATDEVNNEKLFF. CDR3 bases: TGTGCCAGCAGTGCTACGGACGAAGTGAATAATGAAAAACTGTTTTTT. V gene TRBV25-1 combines with J gene TRBJ1-4; D remains ambiguous. V was trimmed by 4 bases and J by 4 bases, leaving 16 bases between them. Germline V gene lookup returns CDR1 MGHDK and CDR2 SYGVNS. This CDR3 is built from 16 residues. The variable domain in full, with the rest retrieved from reference TRBV25-1 and TRBJ1-4, is EADIYQTPRYLVIGTGKKITLECSQTMGHDKMYWYQQDPGMELHLIHYSYGVNSTEKGDLSSESTVSRIRTEHFPLTLESARPSHTSQYLCASSATDEVNNEKLFFGSGTQLSVL.

This rearrangement joins TRBV4-1 to TRBJ2-1, with D perhaps matching TRBD2 (5 bases). Trimming pared 3 bases from V and 0 bases from J, leaving 12 bases between. This CDR3 has 16 amino acids. CDR1 and CDR2 (germline): MGHRA, YSYEKL. The CDR3 bases are TGCGCCAGCAGCCATTCACGGGAAAGCTCCTACAATGAGCAGTTCTTC. Translation: CASSHSRESSYNEQFF.

The rearrangement uses TRBV29-1 and TRBJ2-3; D remains ambiguous. Germline CDR1 SQVTM, CDR2 ANQGSEA. This CDR3 is 13 amino acids long. The ends were cut back, 7 bases at V and 3 bases at J, with 14 bases in the middle. CDR3 sequence (DNA): TGCAGCGCGCGACTGGCGAGGACAGATACGCAGTATTTT. Protein sequence: CSARLARTDTQYF.

The chain uses TRBV29-1 and TRBJ2-4, with TRBD2 as a possible D gene (6 bases). V lost 6 bases, J lost 12 bases, and 15 bases lay in between. There are 11 residues in the CDR3. In germline, CDR1 is SQVTM, CDR2 ANQGSEA. The CDR3 region has the DNA TGCAGCGTCCGGTTGGCGGGAACTCAGTACTTC. As protein: CSVRLAGTQYF.

This clone has just one count. The rearrangement links TRBV6-4 to TRBJ2-1, with TRBD2 matching 11 bases. V trimming: 0 bases; J trimming: 8 bases; junction bases outside the gene matches: 6. CDR1 and CDR2 (germline): MRHNA, SNTAGT. The CDR3 length is 16 residues. The CDR3 DNA reads as TGTGCCAGCAGTGACTCGGGGGGACTAGCGGCTCATGAGCAGTTCTTC. As protein: CASSDSGGLAAHEQFF.

This chain uses TRBV27 with TRBJ2-7, with D possibly TRBD1 on 6 matching bases. The length of the CDR3 is 14 residues. V was pared by 5 bases and J by 6 bases, with 17 bases between. Germline loops: CDR1 MNHEY, CDR2 SMNVEV (reference sequence). The CDR3 here is CASSTNRVLGEQYF. In DNA form, the CDR3 reads TGTGCCAGCAGTACGAACAGGGTTCTAGGCGAGCAGTACTTC.

This chain uses TRBV29-1 with TRBJ1-2; the match to TRBD1 covers 7 bases. The V gene's germline CDR1 is SQVTM and CDR2 ANQGSEA. The CDR3 spans 14 residues. Germline trimming cut 5 bases from V and 4 bases from J; bases unmatched to any gene: 10. In nucleotides, the CDR3 is TGCAGCGTTCTAGGGGGCGATGATGGCTATGGCTACACCTTC. Translating it yields CSVLGGDDGYGYTF.

The V call is TRBV27, the J call TRBJ1-5; D uncertain. Germline-derived CDR1 and CDR2 are MNHEY and SMNVEV (reference sequence). Trimming removed 5 bases from V and 8 bases from J, with 16 bases in between. CDR3 length equals 14 residues. The CDR3 is CASSPYWGREPQHF. The CDR3 bases are TGTGCCAGCAGTCCTTACTGGGGTCGGGAGCCCCAGCATTTT.

The chain couples TRBV4-1 to TRBJ2-3, with no clear D. V dropped 5 bases and J dropped 4 bases, with 10 bases sitting between them. Germline V gene data show CDR1 as MGHRA and CDR2 as YSYEKL. This CDR3 comprises 13 residues. DNA for the CDR3: TGCGCCAGCAGCGCATCTATAGCAGATACGCAGTATTTT. It is translated as CASSASIADTQYF.

The table lists this clone with a count of one. V gene TRBV7-9 combines with J gene TRBJ1-2; tentatively, D is TRBD1 (5 bases). Trimming shortened V by 0 bases and J by 1 base, and 12 bases separated the two germline ends. In germline, CDR1 is SEHNR, CDR2 FQNEAQ (reference sequence). The CDR3 contains 16 residues. CDR3 residues: CASSLAERGVNYGYTF. The CDR3 coding sequence is TGTGCCAGCAGCTTAGCTGAGCGGGGGGTTAACTATGGCTACACCTTC.

The chain has TRBV4-1 and TRBJ2-3; D ambiguous. Germline CDR1 is MGHRA and CDR2 is YSYEKL. V gave up 4 bases and J gave up 4 bases, with 9 bases separating them. The CDR3 spans 13 residues. Here the CDR3 reads CASSPLRSDTQYF. Written as DNA, the CDR3 is TGCGCCAGCAGCCCCCTCCGTTCAGATACGCAGTATTTT.

This clone was counted between two and nine times. The chain uses TRBV6-5 and TRBJ2-7; D gene ambiguous. V lost 5 bases and J 5 bases, leaving 7 bases between the germline ends. Germline lookup yields CDR1 MNHEY and CDR2 SVGAGI. The CDR3 consists of 11 residues. CDR3 protein: CASSQRNEQYF. The DNA of the CDR3 is TGTGCCAGCAGTCAACGCAACGAGCAGTACTTC.

The chain couples TRBV11-2 to TRBJ1-2, with D hard to call. Germline V gene data show CDR1 as SGHAT and CDR2 as FQNNGV. The CDR3 length is 14 residues. V was shortened by 2 bases and J by 6 bases, with 13 bases between the two germline ends. The CDR3 spells CASSLLPVTDGYTF. CDR3 in DNA: TGTGCCAGCAGCTTATTGCCCGTAACGGATGGCTACACCTTC.

Note on this clone: The sample has other DNA sequences that encode this CDR3 too. The V and J genes are TRBV20-1 and TRBJ2-7; D unclear. The germline V and J ends were trimmed by 1 base and 4 bases, with 2 bases remaining between them. This CDR3 spans 10 amino acids. Germline CDR1 is DFQATT and CDR2 is SNEGSKA (reference sequence). In DNA form, the CDR3 reads TGCAGTGCTAGAGGATACGAGCAGTACTTC. This gives the protein CSARGYEQYF.

The V and J genes are TRBV14 and TRBJ2-1; D is perhaps TRBD1 (5 bases). CDR1 is SGHDN, CDR2 FVKESK, per germline. Trimming left V 1 base short and J 14 bases short, with 12 bases between. This CDR3 is 12 amino acids long. CDR3 sequence reads: CASSQGVRVKFF. Here the CDR3 DNA reads TGTGCCAGCAGCCAAGGGGTCAGGGTTAAGTTCTTC.

This clone was observed a handful of times. The chain uses TRBV2 and TRBJ1-1; tentative D call: TRBD1 (5 bases). V lost 4 bases and J 5 bases, leaving 11 bases between the germline ends. CDR3 length: 13 amino acids. Germline CDR1 is SNHLY and CDR2 is FYNNEI. The CDR3 DNA follows: TGTGCCAGCAGTGCGGGTTGGGGGACTGAAGCTTTCTTT. Protein: CASSAGWGTEAFF.

The genes are TRBV6-5 and TRBJ1-1; D is possibly TRBD1 (5 bases). Germline loops: CDR1 MNHEY, CDR2 SVGAGI. Trimming cost V 6 bases and J 1 base, with 15 bases left between them. The CDR3 spans 15 residues. CDR3 loop: CASSLSGAGNTEAFF. CDR3 DNA sequence: TGTGCCAGCAGCCTTTCCGGGGCTGGGAACACTGAAGCTTTCTTT.

This clone was observed a single time. The rearrangement uses TRBV7-2 and TRBJ2-7, with D perhaps TRBD1 or TRBD2 (5 bases each). The V end lost 4 bases, the J end lost 3 bases, and 7 bases lay between the germline ends. The CDR3 is 12 amino acids. From germline, CDR1 is SGHTA and CDR2 FQGNSA. The CDR3 DNA follows: TGTGCCAGCAGCTGGGGGAACTACGAGCAGTACTTC. This gives the protein CASSWGNYEQYF.